These 25 T cell receptor beta chains were all obtained from the same sample, sequenced in a study of STAT3 mutations in large granular lymphocyte leukemia. For these TCRs, the target antigens are not known. Clones were sequenced by immunoSEQ multiplex PCR, and TCRdb holds only the in-frame ones, with some missing. Here the sample spans thousands of clones, roughly three quarters being singletons. Points from the study as a whole: Every T-LGLL patient had at least one immunodominant TCRbeta clonotype.

The sample taken for sequencing was peripheral blood mononuclear cells. The receptors were sampled from a woman aged 40 to 55 with T-cell large granular lymphocyte leukemia. Some clones in this sample may be carry-over from other donors' samples.

V and J are TRBV9 and TRBJ1-6; tentative D call: TRBD1 (5 bases). V lost 5 bases and J 7 bases, leaving 13 bases between the germline ends. The CDR3 extends over 14 amino acids. CDR1 is SGDLS, CDR2 YYNGEE, per germline. The CDR3 sequence: CASRRAGGNSPLHF. The DNA for the CDR3 is TGTGCCAGCAGAAGGGCCGGGGGGAATTCACCCCTCCACTTT.

This sequence joins TRBV6-1 and TRBJ1-1; TRBD1 agrees at 7 bases. V shed 6 bases and J 5 bases; nucleotides not matched to a gene: 3. The CDR3 is 12 residues long. CDR1 MNHNS and CDR2 SASEGT come from the germline V gene. CDR3 sequence: CASSPGGTEAFF. CDR3 coding DNA: TGTGCCAGCAGCCCAGGGGGTACTGAAGCTTTCTTT.

This clone was counted only a few times. The chain recombines TRBV27 with TRBJ1-1, with 7 bases lining up with TRBD1. CDR1 is MNHEY and CDR2 is SMNVEV in the germline V gene (reference sequence). V was clipped by 3 bases and J by 5 bases; unmatched bases: 6. This CDR3 is built from 14 residues. The CDR3 DNA is TGTGCCAGCAGTTTGATAGGGGGCGAAACTGAAGCTTTCTTT. This encodes CASSLIGGETEAFF.

The chain employs TRBV11-3 and TRBJ2-7; 9 positions agree with TRBD2. The CDR3 contains 15 residues. Germline V gene data show CDR1 as SGHNT and CDR2 as YENEEA. With V trimmed by 5 bases and J by 7 bases, 12 bases remained unmatched. The CDR3 DNA reads as TGTGCCAGCAGCCCAAGGGGCGGGGGGGAGAAAGAGCAGTACTTC. This sequence encodes CASSPRGGGEKEQYF.

This clone came up a few times. The rearrangement uses TRBV30 and TRBJ2-7, with D perhaps TRBD1 (7 bases). The CDR3 sequence is 12 residues long. The V gene's germline CDR1 is GTSNPN and CDR2 SVGIG (reference sequence). V was clipped by 0 bases and J by 10 bases, with 13 bases between them. CDR3 amino acids: CAWSVGGTVQYF. DNA for the CDR3: TGTGCCTGGAGTGTAGGGGGGACAGTTCAGTACTTC. The full variable domain, in which reference TRBV30 and TRBJ2-7 provide the parts outside the CDR3, is SQTIHQWPATLVQPVGSPLSLECTVEGTSNPNLYWYRQAAGRGLQLLFYSVGIGQISSEVPQNLSASRPQDRQFILSSKKLLLSDSGFYLCAWSVGGTVQYFGPGTRLTVT.

The chain recombines TRBV7-9 with TRBJ1-2, with no clear D. The CDR3 loop spans 14 amino acids. Per the germline V gene, CDR1 is SEHNR and CDR2 is FQNEAQ (reference sequence). The V and J ends lost 6 bases and 7 bases respectively, with 18 bases between them. The CDR3 DNA reads as TGTGCCAGCAGGGGGAGGAGAGGGAGGGTTGGCTACACCTTC. Translation gives CASRGRRGRVGYTF.

The chain has TRBV27 and TRBJ2-7; D might be TRBD1 or TRBD2, each matching 5 bases. The CDR3 runs to 13 residues. Germline V CDR1 and CDR2: MNHEY, SMNVEV (reference sequence). With 2 bases removed from V and 7 bases from J, the gap between germline ends came to 12 bases. CDR3 sequence (DNA): TGTGCCAGCAGTTTAGGGGCCGGACTTGAGCAGTACTTC. Its translation is CASSLGAGLEQYF.

The J gene is TRBJ1-2, the V gene TRBV5-4; D remains unclear. Trimming removed 0 bases at V and 4 bases at J, with 19 bases between. This CDR3 has 17 amino acids. Germline-derived CDR1 and CDR2 are SGHNT and YYREEE (reference sequence). In DNA, the CDR3 is TGTGCCAGCAGCTTGGCCAACTACTTGGGGAACCTCTATGGCTACACCTTC. Amino acid sequence: CASSLANYLGNLYGYTF. The full variable domain, rest sourced from reference TRBV5-4 and TRBJ1-2, is ETGVTQSPTHLIKTRGQQVTLRCSSQSGHNTVSWYQQALGQGPQFIFQYYREEENGRGNFPPRFSGLQFPNYSSELNVNALELDDSALYLCASSLANYLGNLYGYTFGSGTRLTVV.

This chain connects TRBV5-1 to TRBJ1-1; no reliable D call. The CDR3 covers 12 residues. Trimming removed 7 bases from V and 4 bases from J, with 11 bases in between. Germline lookup yields CDR1 SGHRS and CDR2 YFSETQ. CDR3 sequence reads: CASLEPGTEAFF. The CDR3 DNA is TGCGCCAGCCTCGAGCCGGGCACTGAAGCTTTCTTT. Based on the CDR3 plus reference TRBV5-1 and TRBJ1-1, the full variable domain is KAGVTQTPRYLIKTRGQQVTLSCSPISGHRSVSWYQQTPGQGLQFLFEYFSETQRNKGNFPGRFSGRQFSNSRSEMNVSTLELGDSALYLCASLEPGTEAFFGQGTRLTVV.

The chain combines TRBV7-9 with TRBJ1-1; D may be TRBD1 (5 bases). V dropped 10 bases and J dropped 6 bases, with 18 bases sitting between them. The CDR3 is made up of 13 amino acids. Germline lookup yields CDR1 SEHNR and CDR2 FQNEAQ (reference sequence). The CDR3 spells CAIPRGDGAEAFF. In DNA form, the CDR3 reads TGTGCCATCCCCCGGGGGGATGGGGCTGAAGCTTTCTTT.

This rearrangement joins TRBV5-6 to TRBJ2-1; TRBD2 matches at 7 bases. CDR1 and CDR2 from the germline V gene are SGHDT and YYEEEE. This CDR3 has 15 amino acids. The ends lost 3 bases at V and 3 bases at J; junction bases unmatched: 6. The CDR3, as DNA: TGTGCCAGCAGCTCAGGGTGGGGGGGCTACAATGAGCAGTTCTTC. This codes for CASSSGWGGYNEQFF.

The V and J genes are TRBV5-1 and TRBJ1-2; D gene ambiguous. The CDR3 is 13 residues long. Per germline, CDR1 SGHRS and CDR2 YFSETQ. V lost 0 bases and J 3 bases, leaving 6 bases between the germline ends. CDR3 in amino acids: CASSLAGDYGYTF. The CDR3 DNA follows: TGCGCCAGCAGCTTGGCAGGAGACTATGGCTACACCTTC. The full variable domain, with the rest looked up from reference TRBV5-1 and TRBJ1-2, is KAGVTQTPRYLIKTRGQQVTLSCSPISGHRSVSWYQQTPGQGLQFLFEYFSETQRNKGNFPGRFSGRQFSNSRSEMNVSTLELGDSALYLCASSLAGDYGYTFGSGTRLTVV.

The chain uses TRBV5-4 and TRBJ2-2; 8 positions agree with TRBD2. CDR1 is SGHNT and CDR2 is YYREEE in the germline V gene (reference sequence). The CDR3 covers 15 residues. The ends lost 4 bases at V and 4 bases at J; junction bases unmatched: 6. As DNA, the CDR3 is TGTGCCAGCAGCCCCGGGAGGGCCTTCACCGGGGAGCTGTTTTTT. Translation: CASSPGRAFTGELFF. The full variable domain, with the rest looked up from reference TRBV5-4 and TRBJ2-2, is ETGVTQSPTHLIKTRGQQVTLRCSSQSGHNTVSWYQQALGQGPQFIFQYYREEENGRGNFPPRFSGLQFPNYSSELNVNALELDDSALYLCASSPGRAFTGELFFGEGSRLTVL.

This chain links TRBV7-9 with TRBJ2-7; TRBD2 matches at 7 bases. Germline values: CDR1 SEHNR, CDR2 FQNEAQ (reference sequence). The CDR3 runs to 13 residues. The J segment lost 2 bases and the V segment lost 6 bases, leaving 4 bases of the junction unmatched. CDR3 amino acids: CASSAGVAYEQYF. DNA of the CDR3: TGTGCCAGCAGTGCGGGGGTGGCCTACGAGCAGTACTTC.

J is TRBJ2-7 and V is TRBV7-9, with 9 bases fitting TRBD2. The CDR3 spans 13 residues. The germline V gene has CDR1 SEHNR and CDR2 FQNEAQ (reference sequence). Trimming cost V 5 bases and J 9 bases; bases outside gene matches: 8. CDR3 residues: CASSPSRLAVQYF. CDR3 in DNA: TGTGCCAGCAGCCCAAGCCGACTAGCGGTGCAGTACTTC. Full variable domain (missing parts from reference TRBV7-9 and TRBJ2-7): DTGVSQNPRHKITKRGQNVTFRCDPISEHNRLYWYRQTLGQGPEFLTYFQNEAQLEKSRLLSDRFSAERPKGSFSTLEIQRTEQGDSAMYLCASSPSRLAVQYFGPGTRLTVT.

The V call is TRBV18, the J call TRBJ2-7; 7 bases map to TRBD1. This CDR3 comprises 16 residues. CDR1 is KGHSH and CDR2 is LQKENI in the germline V gene. V was clipped by 6 bases and J by 2 bases; unmatched bases: 13. Written as DNA, the CDR3 is TGTGCCAGCTCTACCTCCGGGCAGGGGGTAGCCTACGAGCAGTACTTC. Its protein is CASSTSGQGVAYEQYF.

The chain carries TRBV5-1 and TRBJ1-1; D may be TRBD1 (6 bases). V lost 0 bases to trimming and J lost 4 bases, with 7 bases between them. In germline, CDR1 is SGHRS, CDR2 YFSETQ. This CDR3 spans 13 amino acids. CDR3 residues: CASSLVGATEAFF. Written as DNA, the CDR3 is TGCGCCAGCAGCTTGGTGGGGGCCACTGAAGCTTTCTTT.

The chain recombines TRBV5-6 with TRBJ1-5; TRBD1 might be the D (5 bases). Trimming took off 2 bases at V and 1 base at J, with 13 bases between the two ends. This CDR3 spans 16 amino acids. CDR1 is SGHDT, CDR2 YYEEEE, per germline. The chain's CDR3 is CASSFRGGLSNQPQHF. The DNA for the CDR3 is TGTGCCAGCAGCTTTCGGGGGGGTTTGAGCAATCAGCCCCAGCATTTT.

This clone was recorded a few times. This rearrangement joins TRBV2 to TRBJ1-1; D not resolved. Germline V CDR1 and CDR2: SNHLY, FYNNEI. The germline V and J ends were trimmed by 5 bases and 6 bases, with 16 bases remaining between them. CDR3 length: 14 amino acids. The CDR3 sequence is CASSSRELNPEAFF. The CDR3 bases are TGTGCCAGCAGTTCCCGGGAATTGAATCCTGAAGCTTTCTTT.

The rearrangement links TRBV4-2 to TRBJ2-7; tentatively, D is TRBD2 (6 bases). Looked up from germline, CDR1 is LGHNA and CDR2 is YNFKEQ. The V gene lost 2 bases and the J gene lost 5 bases, with 7 bases spanning the gap. The CDR3 loop spans 12 amino acids. In nucleotides, the CDR3 is TGTGCCAGCAGCCAAAGGAGGGACGAGCAGTACTTC. Amino acids: CASSQRRDEQYF.

The chain joins TRBV5-6 to TRBJ1-1; D may be TRBD1 (5 bases). This CDR3 has 13 residues. Between the trimmed V and J ends, which lost 4 bases and 3 bases, there was a span of 10 bases. Germline V gene lookup returns CDR1 SGHDT and CDR2 YYEEEE. The CDR3 protein is CASSPGPYTEAFF. CDR3 sequence (DNA): TGTGCCAGCAGCCCGGGACCGTACACTGAAGCTTTCTTT.

The V and J genes are TRBV4-1 and TRBJ1-5; TRBD1 matches at 7 bases. V was pared by 1 base and J by 6 bases, with 6 bases of the junction left unmatched. Germline loops: CDR1 MGHRA, CDR2 YSYEKL. This CDR3 has 15 amino acids. CDR3 amino acids: CASSQGSAGGQPQHF. The CDR3, as DNA: TGCGCCAGCAGCCAAGGCTCGGCAGGGGGTCAGCCCCAGCATTTT.

This chain connects TRBV5-4 to TRBJ2-1; TRBD1 matches at 7 bases. The CDR3 length is 15 residues. Germline CDR1 is SGHNT and CDR2 is YYREEE (reference sequence). Trimming at V came to 1 base and at J to 3 bases, leaving 4 bases not matched to a gene. The chain's CDR3 is CASSLPGTVYNEQFF. The DNA for the CDR3 is TGTGCCAGCAGCTTGCCCGGGACAGTCTACAATGAGCAGTTCTTC.

The CDR3 DNA reads as TGTGCCAGCAGCTCCCAGGGGTTGTTGATCGACGAGCAGTACTTC. Translated: CASSSQGLLIDEQYF. The chain joins TRBV7-9 to TRBJ2-7, with D possibly being TRBD1 (6 bases). V lost 4 bases to trimming and J lost 5 bases, with 18 bases between them. Germline V gene data show CDR1 as SEHNR and CDR2 as FQNEAQ (reference sequence). This CDR3 has 15 residues.

The chain is built from TRBV6-6 and TRBJ1-2, with TRBD1 identical over 7 bases. V lost 4 bases to trimming and J lost 6 bases; unmatched junction nucleotides: 2. Germline CDR1 and CDR2: MNHNY and SVGAGI (reference sequence). The CDR3 is 12 amino acids. The CDR3 spells CASSFTGDGYTF. The CDR3, as DNA: TGTGCCAGCAGTTTCACAGGGGATGGCTACACCTTC.